This T cell receptor beta chain was identified in a study of persistence of HIV-infected CD4 T cells. As for the study in general: A median of 8 years of suppressive ART preceded sampling. General study results and limits: Antigen-responding cells were enriched for degenerate expanded CDR3beta sequences.

This clone appeared a few times. Its antigen remains unidentified. The CDR3 length is 15 residues. Between the trimmed V and J ends, which lost 0 bases and 7 bases, there was a span of 14 bases. The germline CDR1 and CDR2 sequences are LGHDT and YNNKEL (reference sequence). The stimulus was lysate of CMV-infected fibroblasts, about 10 ug/mL. CD40L/CD69 double-negative CD45RO-high memory CD4+ T cells were collected. Sequencing used immunoSEQ version 4 in survey mode. Profiled with immunoSEQ multiplex PCR; TCRdb holds only in-frame clones, not every one. The data show 50,000 or so clones, more than 70% seen once.

V gene TRBV3-1 (or the pseudogene TRBV3-2) combines with J gene TRBJ2-3; perhaps TRBD2 as D (5 bases). The material was CD4+ T cells sorted from PBMCs after approximately 19-hour stimulation, obtained from a patient who received antiretroviral therapy. The TCR comes from an adult man with HIV who was CMV-seropositive. The DNA for the CDR3 is TGTGCCAGCAGCCAAGATTCCGCTAGCATCCATACGCAGTATTTT. This codes for CASSQDSASIHTQYF.